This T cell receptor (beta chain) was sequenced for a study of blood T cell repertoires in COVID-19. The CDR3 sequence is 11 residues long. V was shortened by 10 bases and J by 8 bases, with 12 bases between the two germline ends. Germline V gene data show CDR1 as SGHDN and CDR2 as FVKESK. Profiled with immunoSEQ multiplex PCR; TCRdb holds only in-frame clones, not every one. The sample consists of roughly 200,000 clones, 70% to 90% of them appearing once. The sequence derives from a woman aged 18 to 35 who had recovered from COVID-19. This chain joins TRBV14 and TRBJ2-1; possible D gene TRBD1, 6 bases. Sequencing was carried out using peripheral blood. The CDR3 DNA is TGTGCCATCATACAGGGTCATGAGCAGTTCTTC. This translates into CAIIQGHEQFF. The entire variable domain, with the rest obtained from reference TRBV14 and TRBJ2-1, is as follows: EAGVTQFPSHSVIEKGQTVTLRCDPISGHDNLYWYRRVMGKEIKFLLHFVKESKQDESGMPNNRFLAERTGGTYSTLKVQPAELEDSGVYFCAIIQGHEQFFGPGTRLTVL.